What follows are 8 T cell receptor delta chains derived from one specimen sequenced in a study of gamma-delta chains in newborns, infants, children. TCRdb called clones anew from the reads with CATT. The sample has over 4,500 delta-chain clones; around 4.2% are singletons. The sequencing input was blood. The receptors shown here come from a child who was a newborn, infant or young child, either healthy, febrile or measles-vaccinated (not recorded which).

This clone turned up a few times. This likely reflects a read error, since a far larger clone is one base away. The chain recombines TRDV2 with TRDJ3; 9 bases align to TRDD3. CDR1 GEAIGNYY and CDR2 EKD come from the germline V gene. CDR3 length equals 19 residues. The CDR3 DNA is TGTGCCTGTGACGAGAGACCTACGGGGATACGCTGGGACGCCCGACAGATGTTTTTC. As protein: CACDERPTGIRWDARQMFF.

In its sample, this clone ranks as medium-sized. Given a much more abundant clone one base away, this may be a read error. The chain's CDR3 is CALGESKLIF. CDR3 in DNA: TGTGCTCTTGGGGAAAGCAAACTCATCTTT. The chain uses TRDV1 and TRDJ1; D call uncertain. Germline loops: CDR1 TSWWSYY, CDR2 QGS. Trimming removed 2 bases from V and 8 bases from J, with 3 bases in between. This CDR3 comprises 10 residues.

Concerning this clone: The junction differs from germline at one of its ends, possibly a read error. J is TRDJ1 and V is TRAV29/DV5; 11 bases are shared with TRDD3. CDR3 length: 18 residues. Germline V CDR1 and CDR2: NSMFDY, ISSIKDK. This chain's CDR3 is CAAISSYWGIGGADKPIF. CDR3 nucleotides: TGTGCAGCAATATCCTCGTACTGGGGGATAGGGGGGGCCGATAAACCCATCTTT.

Only a few counts were recorded for this clone. A far larger clone is just one base off, so this is likely a read error. This specimen includes other DNA sequences encoding the same CDR3. This chain connects TRDV1 to TRDJ2; D remains ambiguous. Trimming removed 5 bases at V and 6 bases at J, with 28 bases between. This CDR3 has 19 residues. Germline values: CDR1 TSWWSYY, CDR2 QGS. The CDR3 DNA reads as TGTGCTCTTGGGAACTCCTCGTCTTTCCCATACTGCTCCTCAGCACAACTCTTCTTT. Its translation: CALGNSSSFPYCSSAQLFF.

This clone was observed a handful of times. This probably arose from a read error, given a far larger clone one base away. This sequence joins TRDV2 and TRDJ3, with TRDD3 matching over 11 bases. The CDR3 has 22 residues. CDR1 and CDR2 (germline): GEAIGNYY, EKD. CDR3 nucleotide sequence: TGTGCCTGTGACACCGGATTTCTGGGGGATACCCCAAGCTCCTGGGACACCCGACGGATGTTTTTC. Protein sequence: CACDTGFLGDTPSSWDTRRMFF.

This clone has just a few counts. This may stem from a read error, because a much larger clone lies one nucleotide away. This rearrangement joins TRDV1 to TRDJ1; TRDD3 matches 11 bases. This CDR3 comprises 21 residues. Looked up from germline, CDR1 is TSWWSYY and CDR2 is QGS. The CDR3 region has the DNA TGTGCTCTTGGCCCTAAAACCCGAGGCTGGGGGATACTCGATCTCAACGATAAACCCATCTTT. Protein sequence: CALGPKTRGWGILDLNDKPIF.

The table lists this clone with a few counts. TCRdb lists the protein of a much larger clone for this DNA, which differs at residue 5, so this is likely a read error; the protein given here is translated from the DNA itself. The chain uses TRDV2 and TRDJ2; 12 bases agree with TRDD3. Looked up from germline, CDR1 is GEAIGNYY and CDR2 is EKD. Trimming at V came to 4 bases and at J to 0 bases, leaving 8 bases not matched to a gene. This CDR3 comprises 18 residues. The CDR3 is CACDGLGDTLALTAQLFF. CDR3 bases: TGTGCCTGTGATGGACTGGGGGATACCCTAGCTTTGACAGCACAACTCTTCTTT.

Details on this clone: This DNA's translation differs at residue 10 from TCRdb's protein, which comes from a much larger clone; a read error is likely, and the protein shown is translated from the DNA. The rearrangement uses TRDV1 and TRDJ1; 7 bases are a match to TRDD3. V trimming: 0 bases; J trimming: 2 bases; junction bases outside the gene matches: 15. The CDR3 has 19 residues. The V gene's germline CDR1 is TSWWSYY and CDR2 QGS. The CDR3: CALGELAVLEDTGTDKLIF. The CDR3 DNA reads TGTGCTCTTGGGGAACTGGCCGTACTGGAGGATACGGGGACCGATAAACTCATCTTT.